The rows below give T cell receptor beta chains drawn from one sample of a study of cytomegalovirus exposure and HLA in healthy donors. Assay: immunoSEQ multiplex PCR; the TCRdb copy retains only in-frame clones and omits some. The sample carries some 120,000 clones, 80% recorded once. The sequenced sample consisted of PBMCs. The receptors originated from a man aged 30-40 years in good health and CMV-seropositive. Each CDR3 is given with its conserved first and last residue. Fields, in order: J gene, D gene, clone size, V gene, CDR3 protein, CDR3 DNA. D genes are given only for firm matches. The size entry is marked missing in some rows and otherwise reads once, few, many or a size class.

j_call: TRBJ2-2; d_call: TRBD1; clone_size: once; v_call: TRBV7-3; cdr3_aa: CASSLGDRAYTGELFF; cdr3_nt: TGTGCCAGCAGCTTAGGAGACAGGGCGTACACCGGGGAGCTGTTTTTT
j_call: TRBJ2-2; d_call: NA; clone_size: NA; v_call: TRBV15; cdr3_aa: CATSELDSHPGELFF; cdr3_nt: TGTGCCACCAGCGAGTTGGACAGTCATCCCGGGGAGCTGTTTTTT
j_call: TRBJ1-2; d_call: NA; clone_size: NA; v_call: TRBV2; cdr3_aa: CASSESTVRGPYGYTF; cdr3_nt: TGTGCCAGCAGTGAATCGACAGTAAGGGGCCCCTATGGCTACACCTTC
j_call: TRBJ1-1; d_call: TRBD1; clone_size: NA; v_call: TRBV10-1; cdr3_aa: CASSETGGDKLNTEAFF; cdr3_nt: TGCGCCAGCAGTGAGACAGGGGGTGATAAATTGAACACTGAAGCTTTCTTT
j_call: TRBJ2-7; d_call: NA; clone_size: NA; v_call: TRBV12-5; cdr3_aa: CASGLEGAVDEQYF; cdr3_nt: TGTGCTAGTGGTTTGGAAGGGGCCGTTGACGAGCAGTACTTC
j_call: TRBJ2-2; d_call: TRBD2; clone_size: NA; v_call: TRBV6-1; cdr3_aa: CASSPLAGGPGELFF; cdr3_nt: TGTGCCAGCAGCCCTCTAGCGGGGGGGCCCGGGGAGCTGTTTTTT
j_call: TRBJ2-7; d_call: TRBD2; clone_size: NA; v_call: TRBV6-1; cdr3_aa: CASSDLAGGSSYEQYF; cdr3_nt: TGTGCCAGCAGTGACCTAGCGGGGGGGAGCTCCTACGAGCAGTACTTC
j_call: TRBJ2-3; d_call: TRBD1; clone_size: NA; v_call: TRBV29-1; cdr3_aa: CSAHSRDREDPQAPDTQYF; cdr3_nt: TGCAGCGCCCACTCCCGGGACAGGGAGGACCCCCAAGCGCCAGATACGCAGTATTTT
j_call: TRBJ2-7; d_call: NA; clone_size: NA; v_call: TRBV12-5; cdr3_aa: CASGLVLRNVSYEQYF; cdr3_nt: TGTGCTAGTGGTTTGGTACTGCGGAATGTCTCCTACGAGCAGTACTTC
j_call: TRBJ2-3; d_call: TRBD2; clone_size: NA; v_call: TRBV2; cdr3_aa: CASHSDGGGAPDTQYF; cdr3_nt: TGTGCCAGCCATTCCGACGGCGGGGGAGCCCCAGATACGCAGTATTTT
j_call: TRBJ1-2; d_call: NA; clone_size: NA; v_call: TRBV6-5; cdr3_aa: CASSYSGDRWDGYTF; cdr3_nt: TGTGCCAGCAGTTACTCAGGGGATCGATGGGATGGCTACACCTTC
j_call: TRBJ1-2; d_call: TRBD1; clone_size: NA; v_call: TRBV20-1; cdr3_aa: CSGRQGYGYTF; cdr3_nt: TGCAGTGGTAGACAGGGGTATGGCTACACCTTC
j_call: TRBJ2-5; d_call: TRBD1; clone_size: NA; v_call: TRBV27; cdr3_aa: CASRRGLDGETQYF; cdr3_nt: TGTGCCAGCAGGAGGGGGCTGGACGGAGAGACCCAGTACTTC